This TCR beta chain originates from a study of CD8+ T cells in alopecia areata. cDNA reverse transcribed from extracted RNA served as the sequencing template. Profiling relied on immunoSEQ multiplex PCR, and the TCRdb table lists in-frame clones only, not all of them. Among more than 200,000 clones listed, over 60% were seen once. As for treatment: oral pan-JAK inhibitor, 5-10 mg twice daily. The CDR3 extends over 13 amino acids. CDR1 GTSNPN and CDR2 SVGIG come from the germline V gene (reference sequence). Trimming removed 8 bases from V and 4 bases from J, with 18 bases in between. This clone was seen a few times.

The input for sequencing was CD4+ T cells sorted from blood, taken at approximately week 42, from a patient treated with tofacitinib. The source of this sequence is a human donor with alopecia areata. The genes are TRBV30 and TRBJ2-7; the D call may be TRBD1 or TRBD2 (5 bases each). CDR3 amino acids: CAGTGTGNYEQYF. CDR3 coding DNA: TGTGCCGGGACCGGGACGGGAAATTACGAGCAGTACTTC.